This T cell receptor beta chain was sequenced in a study of shared clonotypes between healthy human individuals. Study findings and constraints: There were few donors, and this limited the genetic and exposure-history diversity represented.

On this clone: Its antigen is not identified. This sample includes further DNA sequences coding for the same CDR3.

TCRdb keeps only in-frame clones here, not all; method: immunoSEQ multiplex PCR. This table holds a few million clones, 90% to 97% found once. This clonotype was sampled from a man aged 18 to 29 in good health. The sequenced sample consisted of naive CD4+ T cells sorted from blood. Indicated subset: CD45RA+ positively selected.

The CDR3 DNA sequence: TGTGCCAGCTCACCGGGACAGAGGAACACCGGGGAGCTGTTTTTT. It specifies CASSPGQRNTGELFF. J is TRBJ2-2 and V is TRBV18; TRBD1 matches 7 bases. The germline V gene encodes CDR1 KGHSH and CDR2 LQKENI. This CDR3 contains 15 residues. V was clipped by 3 bases and J by 1 base; unmatched bases: 2.